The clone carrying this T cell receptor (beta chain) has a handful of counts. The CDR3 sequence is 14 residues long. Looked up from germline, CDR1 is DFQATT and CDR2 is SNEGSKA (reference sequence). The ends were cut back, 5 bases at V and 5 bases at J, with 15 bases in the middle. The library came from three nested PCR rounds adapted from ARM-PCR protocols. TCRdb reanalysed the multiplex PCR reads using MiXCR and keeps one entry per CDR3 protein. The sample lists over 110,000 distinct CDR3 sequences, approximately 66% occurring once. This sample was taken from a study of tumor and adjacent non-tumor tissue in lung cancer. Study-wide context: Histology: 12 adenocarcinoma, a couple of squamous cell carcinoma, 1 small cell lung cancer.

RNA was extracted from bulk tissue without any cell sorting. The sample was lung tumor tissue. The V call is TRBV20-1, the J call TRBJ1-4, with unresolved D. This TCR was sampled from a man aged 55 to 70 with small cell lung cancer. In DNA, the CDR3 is TGCAGTGCTCGAACCAGACTGACAAATGAAAAACTGTTTTTT. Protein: CSARTRLTNEKLFF.